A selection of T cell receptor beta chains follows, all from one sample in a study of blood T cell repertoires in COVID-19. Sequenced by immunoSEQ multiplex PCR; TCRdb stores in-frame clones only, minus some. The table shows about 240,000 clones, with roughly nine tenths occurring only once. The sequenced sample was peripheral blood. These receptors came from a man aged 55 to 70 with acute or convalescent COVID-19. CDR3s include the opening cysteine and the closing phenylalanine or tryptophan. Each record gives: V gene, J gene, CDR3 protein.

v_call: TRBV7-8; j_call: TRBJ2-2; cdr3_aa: CASSVQGVETGELFF
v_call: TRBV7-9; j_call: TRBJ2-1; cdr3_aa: CASSLVTSGDREQFF
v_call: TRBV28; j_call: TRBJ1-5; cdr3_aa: CASSLGSYSNQPQHF
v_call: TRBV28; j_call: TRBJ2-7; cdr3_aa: CASSPTGRGGFLEQYF
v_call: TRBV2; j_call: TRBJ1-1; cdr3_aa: CASTPTDTEAFF
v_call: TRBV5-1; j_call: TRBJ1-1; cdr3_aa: CASSLSGLLNTEAFF
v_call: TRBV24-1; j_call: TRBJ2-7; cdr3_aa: CATSDRGEQYF
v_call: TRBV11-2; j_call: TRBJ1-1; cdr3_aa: CASSGNSGGYTEAFF
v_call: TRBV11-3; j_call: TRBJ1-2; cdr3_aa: CASSLAPVGRNGNYGYTF
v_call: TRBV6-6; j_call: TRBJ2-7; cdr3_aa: CASSPGTSGSTSYEQYF
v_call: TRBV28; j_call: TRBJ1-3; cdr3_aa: CASSSNPDRGYTIYF
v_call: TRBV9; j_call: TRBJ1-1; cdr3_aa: CATGPGDDTEAFF
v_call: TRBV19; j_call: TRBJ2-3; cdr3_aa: CASKEDRVVADTQYF
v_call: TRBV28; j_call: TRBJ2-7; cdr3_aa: CASSLSDTGGREQYF
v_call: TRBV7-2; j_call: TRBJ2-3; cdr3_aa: CASSPSGRAVDTQYF
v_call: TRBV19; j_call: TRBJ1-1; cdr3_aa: CASSIQGTNTEAFF
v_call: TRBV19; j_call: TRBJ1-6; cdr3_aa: CASSGDRSSLNSPLHF
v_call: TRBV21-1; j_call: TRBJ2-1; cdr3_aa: CASSNPGQGGTSHRNEQFF
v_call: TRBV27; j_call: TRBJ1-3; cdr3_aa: CASSLTRQGFGNTIYF
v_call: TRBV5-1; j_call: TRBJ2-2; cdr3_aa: CASSVLGTAAGELFF
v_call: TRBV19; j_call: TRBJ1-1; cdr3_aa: CASRARGNTEAFF
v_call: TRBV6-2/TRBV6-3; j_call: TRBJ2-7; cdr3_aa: CASSYSIDFRPYEQYF
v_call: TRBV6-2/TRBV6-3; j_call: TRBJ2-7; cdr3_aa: CASSQGGGEWAYEQYF
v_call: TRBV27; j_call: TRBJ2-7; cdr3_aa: CASSLIAGGPYEQYF
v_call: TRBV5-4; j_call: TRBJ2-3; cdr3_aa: CASSFDRGRTDTQYF
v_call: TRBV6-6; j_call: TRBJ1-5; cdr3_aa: CASSYSDRQPQHF
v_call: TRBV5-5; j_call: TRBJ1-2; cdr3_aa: CASSFSDGYTF
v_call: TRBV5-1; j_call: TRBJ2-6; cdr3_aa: CASSLAGTGFSGANVLTF
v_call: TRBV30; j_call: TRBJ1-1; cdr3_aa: CASIPGTGPTEAFF
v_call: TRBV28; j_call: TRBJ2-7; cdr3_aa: CASRLPGGSNEQYF